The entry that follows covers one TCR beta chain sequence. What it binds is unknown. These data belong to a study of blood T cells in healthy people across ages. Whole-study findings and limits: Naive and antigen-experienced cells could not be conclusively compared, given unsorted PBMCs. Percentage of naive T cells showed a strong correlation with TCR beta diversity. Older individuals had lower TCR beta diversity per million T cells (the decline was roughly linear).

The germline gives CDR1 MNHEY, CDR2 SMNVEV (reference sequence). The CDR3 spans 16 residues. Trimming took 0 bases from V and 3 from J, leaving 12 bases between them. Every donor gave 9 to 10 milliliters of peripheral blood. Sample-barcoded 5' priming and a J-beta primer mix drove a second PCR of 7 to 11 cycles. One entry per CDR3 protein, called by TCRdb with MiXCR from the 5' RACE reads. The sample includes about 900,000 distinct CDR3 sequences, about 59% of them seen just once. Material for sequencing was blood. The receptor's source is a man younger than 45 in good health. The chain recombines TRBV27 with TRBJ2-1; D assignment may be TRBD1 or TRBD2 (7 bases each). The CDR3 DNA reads TGTGCCAGCAGTTTATCTACAGGGGAGGGCTACAATGAGCAGTTCTTC. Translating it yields CASSLSTGEGYNEQFF.